This T cell receptor beta chain was sequenced during a study of T cells in Graves' hyperthyroidism and ophthalmopathy. This CDR3 comprises 16 residues. The V end lost 4 bases, the J end lost 1 base, and 17 bases lay between the germline ends. Germline CDR1 is SGHRS and CDR2 is YFSETQ. This clonotype came up many times. TCR beta CDR3 region amplification was performed from RNA transcripts. First-round RT-PCR of the TCR CDR3 relied on the HTBI primer set. A single record per CDR3 protein comes from TCRdb applying MiXCR to the multiplex PCR reads. This sample has 300,000 to 450,000 distinct CDR3 sequences, with around a quarter found just once.

The clonotype was recovered from a man in his forties or fifties with Graves' hyperthyroidism. Sequencing input: blood. The gene calls are TRBV5-1 and TRBJ1-2, with D maybe TRBD1 (5 bases). The CDR3 nucleotides are TGCGCCAGCAGCAGGTCGGATACAGGTCTTAACTATGGCTACACCTTC. Translating it yields CASSRSDTGLNYGYTF.